This T cell receptor beta chain was captured in a study of blood T cell repertoires in COVID-19. Clones were sequenced by immunoSEQ multiplex PCR, and TCRdb holds only the in-frame ones, with some missing. Of about 120,000 clones in the sample, roughly 81% were seen once. The V gene lost 7 bases and the J gene lost 2 bases, with 17 bases spanning the gap. In germline, CDR1 is LNHDA, CDR2 SQIVND (reference sequence). The CDR3 contains 15 residues. Sequenced sample: peripheral blood. The TCR comes from a human donor in a cohort sampled during active COVID-19. This sequence joins TRBV19 and TRBJ1-1; D possibly corresponds to TRBD1 (5 bases). As DNA, the CDR3 is TGTGCCAGTACCGGACGTGGCGGGGGAAACACTGAAGCTTTCTTT. Protein product: CASTGRGGGNTEAFF.